This TCR beta chain was recorded in a study of blood T cells in healthy people across ages. At the level of the study: Template-switching capture recovered about one barcoded beta molecule per two T cells. Notes on the study in general: Diversity of TCR beta per million T cells declined in a roughly linear way with age. Aged donors had fewer naive CD4+ cells and lower diversity than long-lived donors.

This clonotype was seen only a few times. As yet, its antigen is unknown. V was trimmed by 2 bases and J by 6 bases, leaving 22 bases between them. Germline V gene lookup returns CDR1 DFQATT and CDR2 SNEGSKA (reference sequence). This CDR3 comprises 16 residues. Primers used in a second PCR of roughly 6 to 11 cycles were a sample-barcoded 5' primer and a J-beta primer mix. TCRdb processed the 5' RACE reads anew with MiXCR; each CDR3 protein has one entry. The profile shows approximately 1,000,000 distinct CDR3 sequences, approximately 38% of them singletons. Sequencing was performed on blood. The receptor comes from a man aged 18 to 30 in good health. V and J are TRBV20-1 and TRBJ1-1; D not resolved. This CDR3 reads CSARTIPLGWEAEAFF. The CDR3 bases are TGCAGTGCTAGAACGATACCCCTCGGGTGGGAGGCTGAAGCTTTCTTT.